The table lists the clone carrying this TCR beta chain with many counts. The antigen remains unidentified. CDR3 size: 12 residues. Germline-derived CDR1 and CDR2 are MNHEY and SVGAGI. Trimming removed 6 bases at V and 4 bases at J, with 9 bases between. This entry is derived from a study of identical twins. Broader study findings: Invariant MAIT and iNKT cells may have partly biased zero-insertion analyses.

TCRdb processed the 5' RACE reads anew with MiXCR; each CDR3 protein has one entry. The sample lists fewer than 650,000 distinct CDR3 sequences; under 8.5% were seen once. Separately, the same data were catalogued under a study of yellow fever vaccine responses in identical twins.

The chain uses TRBV6-5 and TRBJ1-2, with D unresolved. This sequence was found in a woman aged 18-29 years in good health. Material for sequencing was PBMCs. CDR3 nucleotide sequence: TGTGCCAGCAGCCCCGCCGGCTATGGCTACACCTTC. Protein: CASSPAGYGYTF.